The clone carrying this T cell receptor beta chain has a count of ten or more. This specimen belongs to a study of T cell repertoires in cytomegalovirus infection. V lost 4 bases to trimming and J lost 3 bases, with 11 bases between them. This CDR3 is built from 14 residues. Germline V gene data show CDR1 as MNHEY and CDR2 as SVGEGT. TCRdb redid the calling of the reads with MiXCR, one entry per CDR3 protein. The repertoire consists of fewer than 550,000 distinct CDR3 sequences, with about 11% occurring once and the leading ten covering roughly 10%. The sequenced sample consisted of PBMCs. This chain links TRBV6-2 or TRBV6-3 with TRBJ2-3; no clear D. This TCR came from a human donor in good health (CMV status not recorded). Some clones in this sample may be carry-over from other donors' samples. The CDR3 DNA sequence: TGTGCCAGCAGTTGGAACAGTCCGACAGATACGCAGTATTTT. Translating it yields CASSWNSPTDTQYF.